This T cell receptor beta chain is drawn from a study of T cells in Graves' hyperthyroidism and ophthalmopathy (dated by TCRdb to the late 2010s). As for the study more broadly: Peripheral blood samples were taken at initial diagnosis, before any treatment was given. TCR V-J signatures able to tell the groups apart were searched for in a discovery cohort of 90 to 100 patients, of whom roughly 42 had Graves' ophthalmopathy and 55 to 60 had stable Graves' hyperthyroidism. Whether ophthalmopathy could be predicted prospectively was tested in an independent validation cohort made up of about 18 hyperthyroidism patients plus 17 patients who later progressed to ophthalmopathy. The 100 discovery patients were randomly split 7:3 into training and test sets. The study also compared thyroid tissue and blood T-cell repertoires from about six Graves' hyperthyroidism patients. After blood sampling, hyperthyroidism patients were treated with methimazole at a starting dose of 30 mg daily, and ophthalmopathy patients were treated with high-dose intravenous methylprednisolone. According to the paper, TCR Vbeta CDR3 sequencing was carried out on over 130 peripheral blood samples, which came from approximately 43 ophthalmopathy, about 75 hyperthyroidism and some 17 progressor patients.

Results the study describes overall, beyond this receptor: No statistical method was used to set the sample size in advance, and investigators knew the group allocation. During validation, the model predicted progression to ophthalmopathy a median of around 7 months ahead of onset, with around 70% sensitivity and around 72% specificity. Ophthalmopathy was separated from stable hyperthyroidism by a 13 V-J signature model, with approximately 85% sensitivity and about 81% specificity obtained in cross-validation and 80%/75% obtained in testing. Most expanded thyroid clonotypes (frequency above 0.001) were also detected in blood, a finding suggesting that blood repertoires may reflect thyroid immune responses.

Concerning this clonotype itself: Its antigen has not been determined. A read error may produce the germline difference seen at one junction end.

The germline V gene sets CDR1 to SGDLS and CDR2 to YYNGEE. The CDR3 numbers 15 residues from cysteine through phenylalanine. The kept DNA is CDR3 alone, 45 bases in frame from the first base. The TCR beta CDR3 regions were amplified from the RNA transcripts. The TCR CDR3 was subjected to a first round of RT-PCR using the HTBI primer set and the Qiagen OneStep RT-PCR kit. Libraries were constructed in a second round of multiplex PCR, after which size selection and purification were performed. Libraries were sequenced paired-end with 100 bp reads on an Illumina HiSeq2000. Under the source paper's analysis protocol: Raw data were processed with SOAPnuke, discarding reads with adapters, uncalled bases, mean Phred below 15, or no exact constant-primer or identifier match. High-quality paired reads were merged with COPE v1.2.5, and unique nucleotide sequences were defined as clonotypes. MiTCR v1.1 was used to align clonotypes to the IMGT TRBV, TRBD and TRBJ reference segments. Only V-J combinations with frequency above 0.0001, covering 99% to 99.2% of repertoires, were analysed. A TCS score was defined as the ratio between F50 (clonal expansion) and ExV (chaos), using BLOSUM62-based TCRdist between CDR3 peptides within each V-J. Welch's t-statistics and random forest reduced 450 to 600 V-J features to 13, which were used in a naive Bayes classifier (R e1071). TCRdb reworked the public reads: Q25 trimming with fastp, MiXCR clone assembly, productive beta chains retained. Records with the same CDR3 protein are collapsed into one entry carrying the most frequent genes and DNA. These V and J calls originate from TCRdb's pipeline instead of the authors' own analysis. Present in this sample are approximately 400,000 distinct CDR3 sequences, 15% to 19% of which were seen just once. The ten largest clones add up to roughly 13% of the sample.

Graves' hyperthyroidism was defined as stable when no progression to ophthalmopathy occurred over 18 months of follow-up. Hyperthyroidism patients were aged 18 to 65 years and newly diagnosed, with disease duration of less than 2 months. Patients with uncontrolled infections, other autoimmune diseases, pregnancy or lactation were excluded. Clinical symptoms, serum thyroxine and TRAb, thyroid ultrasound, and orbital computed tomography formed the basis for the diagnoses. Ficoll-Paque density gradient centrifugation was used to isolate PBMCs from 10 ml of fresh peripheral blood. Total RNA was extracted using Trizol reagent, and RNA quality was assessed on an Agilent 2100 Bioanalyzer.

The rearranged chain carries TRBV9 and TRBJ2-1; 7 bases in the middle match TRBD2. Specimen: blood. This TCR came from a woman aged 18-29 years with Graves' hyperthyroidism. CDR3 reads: CASSVTGTTYDEQFF. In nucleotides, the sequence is TGTGCCAGCAGCGTGACCGGGACTACCTACGATGAGCAGTTCTTC.